The 25 T cell receptor beta chains below come from one sample, sequenced in a study of T cells in localized non-small cell lung cancer. Libraries were prepared by immunoSEQ multiplex PCR; TCRdb keeps only in-frame clonotypes and omits some of them. The sample records roughly 17,000 clones, around 89% being singletons. This material consisted of peripheral blood, taken before any cancer treatment. The receptors here all came from a male donor at least 60 years old with stage II squamous cell lung carcinoma.

V gene TRBV27 combines with J gene TRBJ2-7; possibly TRBD2 for D (5 bases). This CDR3 is 18 amino acids long. The germline V gene encodes CDR1 MNHEY and CDR2 SMNVEV (reference sequence). V was clipped by 5 bases and J by 4 bases, with 27 bases between them. The CDR3 DNA follows: TGTGCCAGCAGTCCGTCCCTTCTGGGTGGGGAGAGAGCGTACGAGCAGTACTTC. It translates to CASSPSLLGGERAYEQYF.

The V gene is TRBV5-1, the J gene TRBJ1-1; 9 bases are a match to TRBD1. CDR1 is SGHRS and CDR2 is YFSETQ in the germline V gene. The CDR3 is 13 residues long. The junction had 1 base not matched to a gene; V was cut back by 3 bases and J by 4 bases. CDR3 nucleotide sequence: TGCGCCAGCAGCTCGGACAGGGGCACTGAAGCTTTCTTT. Its protein product is CASSSDRGTEAFF.

The chain combines TRBV18 with TRBJ1-2; unclear D gene. The CDR3 runs to 13 residues. V was clipped by 2 bases and J by 4 bases, with 8 bases between them. CDR1 KGHSH and CDR2 LQKENI come from the germline V gene. CDR3 sequence: CASSPGLPYGYTF. The CDR3 region has the DNA TGTGCCAGCTCACCAGGGTTACCCTATGGCTACACCTTC. Using reference TRBV18 and TRBJ1-2 for the parts outside the CDR3, the full variable domain is NAGVMQNPRHLVRRRGQEARLRCSPMKGHSHVYWYRQLPEEGLKFMVYLQKENIIDESGMPKERFSAEFPKEGPSILRIQQVVRGDSAAYFCASSPGLPYGYTFGSGTRLTVV.

The rearrangement uses TRBV28 and TRBJ1-2, with 7 bases matching TRBD1. The CDR3 runs to 15 residues. CDR1 is MDHEN, CDR2 SYDVKM, per germline. With 1 base clipped from V and 5 bases from J, the junction kept 7 bases outside the gene matches. CDR3 sequence reads: CASSLSGQRNYGYTF. The CDR3 DNA follows: TGTGCCAGCAGTTTATCGGGACAGAGAAATTATGGCTACACCTTC.

This chain uses TRBV2 with TRBJ2-5; TRBD1 is a possible D gene (6 bases). V lost 2 bases and J lost 4, with 11 bases in between. Germline V CDR1 and CDR2: SNHLY, FYNNEI. CDR3 length: 14 amino acids. The CDR3 DNA sequence: TGTGCCAGCAGTGAAAACAGGGATTCAGAGACCCAGTACTTC. Translated, it gives CASSENRDSETQYF.

The chain combines TRBV18 with TRBJ2-1; D may match TRBD1 or TRBD2 (6 bases each). Germline CDR1 reads KGHSH; CDR2 reads LQKENI. V was pared by 9 bases and J by 0 bases, with 12 bases between. The CDR3 has 14 residues. The CDR3 nucleotides read TGTGCCAGTCAAGGGGGGAGCTCCTACAATGAGCAGTTCTTC. Its translation: CASQGGSSYNEQFF.

J is TRBJ2-5 and V is TRBV6-1; D remains ambiguous. CDR1 and CDR2 from the germline V gene are MNHNS and SASEGT. The CDR3 consists of 12 residues. V was clipped by 5 bases and J by 5 bases, with 9 bases between them. The CDR3 reads CASSLPSETQYF. The CDR3 nucleotides read TGTGCCAGCAGTCTCCCCTCGGAGACCCAGTACTTC.

The genes are TRBV5-6 and TRBJ1-2; tentatively, D is TRBD1 (6 bases). The V and J ends lost 0 bases and 8 bases respectively, with 14 bases between them. Germline lookup yields CDR1 SGHDT and CDR2 YYEEEE. The CDR3 is 14 amino acids. The CDR3 sequence is CASSLAIQGGGYTF. The CDR3 coding sequence is TGTGCCAGCAGCTTGGCGATACAGGGAGGAGGCTACACCTTC.

This clone appeared once. CDR3 in DNA: TGTGCCAGCAGCCAAGAGTCGGGACAATCCTACGAGCAGTACTTC. This gives the protein CASSQESGQSYEQYF. This chain joins TRBV4-2 and TRBJ2-7; D might be TRBD1 (6 bases). Germline V gives CDR1 LGHNA, CDR2 YNFKEQ. V was pared by 0 bases and J by 1 base, with 10 bases between. The CDR3 consists of 15 residues.

The chain has TRBV5-5 and TRBJ2-7, with D tentatively TRBD1 (6 bases). Trimming removed 5 bases at V and 7 bases at J, with 13 bases between. The CDR3 loop spans 12 amino acids. The germline CDR1 and CDR2 sequences are SGHKS and YYEKEE (reference sequence). CDR3 sequence: CASSYTGSEQYF. In nucleotides, the CDR3 is TGTGCCAGCAGTTATACAGGGAGTGAGCAGTACTTC. Drawing the rest from reference TRBV5-5 and TRBJ2-7, the complete variable domain is DAGVTQSPTHLIKTRGQQVTLRCSPISGHKSVSWYQQVLGQGPQFIFQYYEKEERGRGNFPDRFSARQFPNYSSELNVNALLLGDSALYLCASSYTGSEQYFGPGTRLTVT.

The chain is built from TRBV9 and TRBJ2-7, with D possibly being TRBD1 (6 bases). The CDR3 totals 15 residues. Per germline, CDR1 SGDLS and CDR2 YYNGEE. Trimming took off 0 bases at V and 0 bases at J, with 10 bases between the two ends. Written as DNA, the CDR3 is TGTGCCAGCAGCGTAGGAGGGGGTTTCTCCTACGAGCAGTACTTC. It codes for CASSVGGGFSYEQYF.

The chain is built from TRBV10-1 and TRBJ2-1, with D uncertain. Germline CDR1 is WNHNN and CDR2 is SYGVQD (reference sequence). This CDR3 comprises 14 residues. V was pared by 11 bases and J by 0 bases, with 14 bases between. The chain's CDR3 is CACQLASSYNEQFF. For the CDR3, the DNA is TGCGCCTGCCAACTCGCGAGCTCCTACAATGAGCAGTTCTTC.

The chain employs TRBV29-1 and TRBJ1-2, with D possibly matching TRBD1 (5 bases). This CDR3 spans 11 amino acids. Germline lookup yields CDR1 SQVTM and CDR2 ANQGSEA. V lost 5 bases and J 8 bases, leaving 12 bases between the germline ends. The CDR3 DNA reads TGCAGCGTTAGCACGGGGGTAGGCTACACCTTC. It encodes CSVSTGVGYTF.

The chain links TRBV11-2 to TRBJ1-4; no clear D. CDR3 length: 13 residues. The germline V and J ends were trimmed by 5 bases and 8 bases, with 12 bases remaining between them. Germline V lookup: CDR1 SGHAT, CDR2 FQNNGV. The CDR3 loop is CASSRGLDEKLFF. The CDR3 nucleotides read TGTGCCAGCAGCAGAGGGCTTGACGAAAAACTGTTTTTT.

A few counts support this clone. Relative to the germline gene, one junction end is altered; a read error may explain this. The chain recombines TRBV7-7 with TRBJ2-1; the D gene is possibly TRBD2 (5 bases). This CDR3 contains 13 residues. CDR1 is SSHAT and CDR2 is FNYEAQ in the germline V gene (reference sequence). Written as DNA, the CDR3 is TGTGCTAGCAGCTCCACTAGCTACAATGAGCAGTTCTTC. Protein: CASSSTSYNEQFF.

The rearrangement uses TRBV5-4 and TRBJ1-1; no clear D gene. V lost 7 bases and J lost 0, with 13 bases in between. The CDR3 covers 14 residues. Per germline, CDR1 SGHNT and CDR2 YYREEE (reference sequence). The CDR3 spells CASSQTGLNTEAFF. In DNA form, the CDR3 reads TGTGCCAGCTCCCAGACGGGGTTGAACACTGAAGCTTTCTTT.

The chain employs TRBV13 and TRBJ2-5; D is unclear. V gave up 2 bases and J gave up 5 bases, with 6 bases separating them. Per the germline V gene, CDR1 is PRHDT and CDR2 is FYEKMQ (reference sequence). CDR3 length: 12 amino acids. The CDR3 coding sequence is TGTGCCAGCAGCTTATATTCCGAGACCCAGTACTTC. The encoded protein is CASSLYSETQYF.

This CDR3 reads CASSAQGGTEAFF. CDR3 DNA sequence: TGTGCCAGCAGTGCACAGGGGGGCACTGAAGCTTTCTTT. The V gene is TRBV9, the J gene TRBJ1-1; 8 bases match TRBD1. The germline V gene has CDR1 SGDLS and CDR2 YYNGEE. With 5 bases clipped from V and 4 bases from J, the junction kept 4 bases outside the gene matches. The CDR3 spans 13 residues.

V usage is TRBV10-3 and J usage is TRBJ1-5, with 7 bases aligning to TRBD1. The CDR3 has 14 amino acids. Germline V gene sequence: CDR1 ENHRY, CDR2 SYGVKD. V lost 8 bases to trimming and J lost 5 bases; unmatched junction nucleotides: 9. The CDR3 spells CAISLTGSDQPQHF. The CDR3 nucleotides are TGTGCCATCTCCCTGACAGGGTCCGATCAGCCCCAGCATTTT.

This clone was seen only once. V and J are TRBV7-2 and TRBJ2-1, with D unclear. Germline CDR1 SGHTA, CDR2 FQGNSA. Trimming took off 2 bases at V and 0 bases at J, with 14 bases between the two ends. This CDR3 spans 17 amino acids. The CDR3 sequence is CASSLTATPNSYNEQFF. The DNA of the CDR3 is TGTGCCAGCAGCTTAACCGCGACTCCCAACTCCTACAATGAGCAGTTCTTC.

The chain recombines TRBV19 with TRBJ2-5; 11 bases match TRBD2. The CDR3 loop spans 17 amino acids. Germline CDR1 LNHDA, CDR2 SQIVND (reference sequence). The junction had 13 bases not matched to a gene; V was cut back by 5 bases and J by 5 bases. The CDR3: CASSPRRLAGGGETQYF. Written as DNA, the CDR3 is TGTGCCAGTAGTCCCCGGAGGCTAGCGGGAGGTGGCGAGACCCAGTACTTC.

The V gene is TRBV18, the J gene TRBJ2-7, with D maybe TRBD1 (5 bases). The length of the CDR3 is 12 residues. Per germline, CDR1 KGHSH and CDR2 LQKENI. V was cut by 0 bases and J by 6 bases, with 6 bases left in between. CDR3 nucleotide sequence: TGTGCCAGCTCACCACCGACAGCCGAGCAGTACTTC. Its translation is CASSPPTAEQYF.

The DNA for the CDR3 is TGCAGCGCCCGGGACAGCCCAGGTCAGCCCCAGCATTTT. Protein product: CSARDSPGQPQHF. The chain joins TRBV29-1 to TRBJ1-5; TRBD1 aligns across 7 bases. This CDR3 contains 13 residues. Germline V gene lookup returns CDR1 SQVTM and CDR2 ANQGSEA. V lost 7 bases, J lost 6 bases, and 9 bases stayed unmatched. Looking up the rest from reference TRBV29-1 and TRBJ1-5 gives the full variable domain: SAVISQKPSRDICQRGTSLTIQCQVDSQVTMMFWYRQQPGQSLTLIATANQGSEATYESGFVIDKFPISRPNLTFSTLTVSNMSPEDSSIYLCSARDSPGQPQHFGDGTRLSIL.

This clone was seen a single time. The chain couples TRBV6-5 to TRBJ1-2; TRBD1 is a possible D gene (5 bases). The CDR3 runs 14 residues. The ends were cut back, 8 bases at V and 4 bases at J, with 17 bases in the middle. CDR1 MNHEY and CDR2 SVGAGI come from the germline V gene. CDR3 sequence reads: CASFATGTLYGYTF. The CDR3 nucleotides read TGTGCCAGCTTTGCCACAGGAACCCTCTATGGCTACACCTTC.

The CDR3 sequence is CASSSGSNYGYTF. Written as DNA, the CDR3 is TGTGCCAGCAGTTCCGGTTCAAACTATGGCTACACCTTC. V is TRBV28 and J is TRBJ1-2; D not certain. V lost 4 bases, J lost 2 bases, and 8 bases lay in between. CDR3 size: 13 residues. Germline CDR1 and CDR2: MDHEN and SYDVKM.